A selection of T cell receptor beta chains follows, all from one sample in a study of T-cell reconstitution after alpha-beta-depleted transplantation in children. Each CDR3 protein gets one entry after TCRdb re-called the PCR reads with MiXCR. In the table there are roughly 500,000 distinct CDR3 sequences, about 11% of which are singletons. The source material was PBMCs, sampled before TCRalphabeta/CD19-depleted stem cell transplant. These receptors were collected from a child between 2 and 9 years old with inherited bone marrow failure, due to receive a stem cell transplant. Each CDR3 is given with its conserved first and last residue. A D gene is named only where the DNA matches it firmly. Clone size appears in some rows only: once, few, many, or a class for an expanded clone.

>TRBJ2-7|TRBD2|TRBV5-6|many
TGTGCCAGCAGCTTGGGTGGAGCGGGACGGTACGAGCAGTACTTC
CASSLGGAGRYEQYF
>TRBJ2-3|TRBD2|TRBV27|many
TGTGCCAGCAGTTTAATAGCGGGAGTTATTGCAGATACGCAGTATTTT
CASSLIAGVIADTQYF
>TRBJ2-4|NA|TRBV7-2|NA
TGTGCCAGCAGCAGTCGAGGGGGTTTAGCCAAAAACATTCAGTACTTC
CASSSRGGLAKNIQYF
>TRBJ2-5|NA|TRBV7-9|many
TGTGCCAGCAGCTTAGCGTTAGGGGGGCAAGAGACCCAGTACTTC
CASSLALGGQETQYF
>TRBJ2-1|TRBD2|TRBV6-5|NA
TGTGCCAGCAGTTCCCATAGCGGGGTAGACTACAATGAGCAGTTCTTC
CASSSHSGVDYNEQFF
>TRBJ2-7|NA|TRBV11-2|many
TGTGCCAGCAGCTTAGACCCCCGGGACAATCGGTACTTC
CASSLDPRDNRYF
>TRBJ1-1|NA|TRBV19|few
TGTGCCAGTAGTATTTTGGTTCGGTCGGACGAATTCACTGAAGCTTTCTTT
CASSILVRSDEFTEAFF
>TRBJ2-7|NA|TRBV28|many
TGTGCCAGCAGGGGGGCGGGAGCCCACGAGCAGTACTTC
CASRGAGAHEQYF
>TRBJ2-7|TRBD2|TRBV7-6|few
TGTGCCAGCAGCTTCTCCCCGAGCGGGAGTCTCGACGAGCAGTACTTC
CASSFSPSGSLDEQYF
>TRBJ2-2|TRBD1|TRBV29-1|NA
TGCAGCGTTGTCGTAACGGGGACAGGGATCACCGGGGAGCTGTTTTTT
CSVVVTGTGITGELFF
>TRBJ2-2|TRBD2|TRBV6-5|many
TGTGCCAGCAGTTACTTCGCTAGCGGAGATACCGGGGAGCTGTTTTTT
CASSYFASGDTGELFF
>TRBJ2-2|NA|TRBV24-1|many
TGTGCCACCAGGAGCTACACCGGGGAGCTGTTTTTT
CATRSYTGELFF
>TRBJ2-7|NA|TRBV24-1|many
TGTGCCACCAGTGATTTCAACCTCCCTTACGAGCAGTACTTC
CATSDFNLPYEQYF
>TRBJ2-1|TRBD2|TRBV20-1|NA
TGCAGTGCTACGGGACTAGAATCTTTCGGTGAGCAGTTCTTC
CSATGLESFGEQFF
>TRBJ2-3|TRBD1|TRBV19|many
TGTGCCAGTGGGACAGCCTTCACAGATACGCAGTATTTT
CASGTAFTDTQYF
>TRBJ2-1|NA|TRBV11-2|many
TGTGCCAGCAGTCTGGGGGCGGGACTGGGAAATGAGCAGTTCTTC
CASSLGAGLGNEQFF
>TRBJ1-2|NA|TRBV7-2|many
TGTGCCAGCAGCCCAGGCGTCTATGGCTACACCTTC
CASSPGVYGYTF
>TRBJ2-7|TRBD2|TRBV11-2|NA
TGTGCCAGCAGCGTTAAGCTAGCGGGGAGATCCTACGAGCAGTACTTC
CASSVKLAGRSYEQYF
>TRBJ2-1|TRBD2|TRBV6-5|many
TGTGCCAGCAGTTACTCGAGGCGGGAGGGAAACAATGAGCAGTTCTTC
CASSYSRREGNNEQFF
>TRBJ1-1|NA|TRBV27|many
TGTGCCAGCAGTTCGGGGGGGACTGAAGCTTTCTTT
CASSSGGTEAFF
>TRBJ2-5|NA|TRBV20-1|NA
TGCAGTGCCATCGCGGGGACCCAGTACTTC
CSAIAGTQYF
>TRBJ1-1|TRBD1|TRBV11-2|few
TGTGCCAGCGACCAGGGGGAGGGATCAAAAACTGAAGCTTTCTTT
CASDQGEGSKTEAFF
>TRBJ2-7|NA|TRBV7-9|few
TGTGCCAGCAGGCCCGCATTTAGTGAGGGCTACGAGCAGTACTTC
CASRPAFSEGYEQYF
>TRBJ1-5|NA|TRBV20-1|many
TGCAGTGCTAGCAGACAAAATCAGCCCCAGCATTTT
CSASRQNQPQHF
>TRBJ2-7|NA|TRBV10-3|many
TGTGCCATCAGTGAGTCACCTCCCTACGAGCAGTACTTC
CAISESPPYEQYF
>TRBJ2-2|TRBD1|TRBV24-1|NA
TGTGCCACCAGTGGTCGGGACAGACACACCGGGGAGCTGTTTTTT
CATSGRDRHTGELFF
>TRBJ2-1|TRBD2|TRBV5-1|few
TGCGCCAGCAGTTGGCCCTATGGGACTAGCGGGCTAAATGAGCAGTTCTTC
CASSWPYGTSGLNEQFF
>TRBJ1-2|NA|TRBV9|many
TGTGCCAGCAGCCCCCTGGGGGCGCCTGGCTACACCTTC
CASSPLGAPGYTF
>TRBJ2-3|NA|TRBV2|few
TGTGCCAGCAGTGAAACTCTGGCAGATACGCAGTATTTT
CASSETLADTQYF
>TRBJ2-1|NA|TRBV12-3/TRBV12-4|many
TGTGCCAGCAGTTTTAGGCAGGGTGGATACAATGAGCAGTTCTTC
CASSFRQGGYNEQFF
>TRBJ2-3|NA|TRBV12-3/TRBV12-4|many
TGTGCCAGCAGTTTGTATGGCACAGATACGCAGTATTTT
CASSLYGTDTQYF
>TRBJ1-2|NA|TRBV7-6|once
TGTGCCAGCAGCTTAGCAAGCGGCCCTGGCTCTGGCTACACCTTC
CASSLASGPGSGYTF
>TRBJ2-3|NA|TRBV2|many
TGTGCCAGCAGTGACGGGGGTAATGCCGCAGATACGCAGTATTTT
CASSDGGNAADTQYF
>TRBJ1-1|NA|TRBV4-1|NA
TGCGCCAGCAGGTTCTTTGTGAACACTGAAGCTTTCTTT
CASRFFVNTEAFF
>TRBJ2-5|TRBD2|TRBV27|many
TGTGCCAGCAGTTCCTCCGAGGGACTAGCAGAGACCCAGTACTTC
CASSSSEGLAETQYF